The 16 T cell receptor beta chains in this list originate from one sample, sequenced in a study of CD8 T cells in ankylosing spondylitis. TCRdb reanalysed the 5' RACE reads using MiXCR and keeps one entry per CDR3 protein. The sample holds 180,000 or so distinct CDR3 sequences; around a tenth are singletons and the top ten take 25% to 30%. Source material: blood, either unsorted or a sorted T cell fraction (not recorded which). These receptors were taken from a male donor with ankylosing spondylitis or in good health (not recorded which).

In this sample, this clonotype turned up many times. The chain links TRBV27 to TRBJ2-3; D unresolved. The CDR3 contains 14 residues. Germline assignment: CDR1 MNHEY and CDR2 SMNVEV (reference sequence). Trimming shortened V by 5 bases and J by 6 bases, and 15 bases separated the two germline ends. The chain's CDR3 is CASSLRAALDTQYF. In DNA, the CDR3 is TGTGCCAGCAGTCTTAGGGCCGCACTGGATACGCAGTATTTT.

The chain links TRBV20-1 to TRBJ1-5, with a weak D call TRBD1 (6 bases). The ends were cut back, 3 bases at V and 7 bases at J, with 10 bases in the middle. CDR1 and CDR2 (germline): DFQATT, SNEGSKA (reference sequence). The CDR3 length is 12 residues. The chain's CDR3 is CSASLGGQPQHF. The CDR3 DNA reads as TGCAGTGCTAGTCTCGGGGGCCAGCCCCAGCATTTT.

This clonotype was counted many times. This rearrangement joins TRBV15 to TRBJ2-1; the D gene is possibly TRBD2 (6 bases). Germline V lookup: CDR1 LNHNV, CDR2 YYDKDF (reference sequence). This CDR3 spans 14 amino acids. V lost 1 base, J lost 5 bases, and 9 bases lay in between. The CDR3 coding sequence is TGTGCCACCAGCAGAGCCGGGGGAGACAATGAGCAGTTCTTC. Protein sequence: CATSRAGGDNEQFF.

V usage is TRBV6-5 and J usage is TRBJ2-7, with unresolved D. This CDR3 is built from 17 residues. The V end lost 0 bases, the J end lost 1 base, and 16 bases lay between the germline ends. CDR1 and CDR2 (germline): MNHEY, SVGAGI. CDR3 in DNA: TGTGCCAGCAGTTACTCGAATTTGCCCCTTTCATCCTACGAGCAGTACTTC. It is translated as CASSYSNLPLSSYEQYF.

This clonotype occurred many times. The chain carries TRBV6-2 or TRBV6-3 and TRBJ2-3; TRBD2 matches at 11 bases. The CDR3 runs to 16 residues. The V gene's germline CDR1 is MNHEY and CDR2 SVGEGT. With V trimmed by 5 bases and J by 2 bases, 6 bases remained unmatched. The CDR3 DNA reads TGTGCCAGCAGTCTTCGACTAGCGGGGATCACAGATACGCAGTATTTT. Protein product: CASSLRLAGITDTQYF.

This clonotype was observed many times. The chain has TRBV6-2 or TRBV6-3 and TRBJ2-1, with 9 positions matching TRBD2. V lost 2 bases to trimming and J lost 2 bases; unmatched junction nucleotides: 1. From germline, CDR1 is MNHEY and CDR2 SVGEGT. The CDR3 extends over 15 amino acids. CDR3 protein: CASSYGGGAYNEQFF. CDR3 coding DNA: TGTGCCAGCAGTTACGGCGGGGGGGCCTACAATGAGCAGTTCTTC.

In its sample, this clonotype was seen many times. CDR3 protein: CAIGPSGAGGTYEQYF. CDR3 nucleotide sequence: TGTGCCATCGGGCCGAGTGGCGCGGGAGGCACCTACGAGCAGTACTTC. This rearrangement joins TRBV10-3 to TRBJ2-7, with 8 nucleotides matching TRBD2. V lost 8 bases and J lost 2; bases outside the gene matches: 14. The CDR3 is made up of 16 amino acids. Per germline, CDR1 ENHRY and CDR2 SYGVKD.

This clonotype has at least ten counts. The chain employs TRBV12-5 and TRBJ2-5; D remains unclear. In germline, CDR1 is LGHNT, CDR2 FRNRAP. With 0 bases removed from V and 3 bases from J, the gap between germline ends came to 11 bases. The CDR3 totals 15 residues. The CDR3 here is CASGLVDGVKETQYF. The CDR3 DNA reads TGTGCTAGTGGTTTGGTGGACGGAGTGAAAGAGACCCAGTACTTC.

This clonotype was detected many times. The V call is TRBV5-1, the J call TRBJ2-1; D is uncertain. This CDR3 has 14 amino acids. Trimming removed 4 bases from V and 7 bases from J, with 15 bases in between. Germline lookup yields CDR1 SGHRS and CDR2 YFSETQ. The CDR3: CASSDGPQLNEQFF. DNA for the CDR3: TGCGCCAGCAGCGACGGACCCCAGTTGAATGAGCAGTTCTTC.

This clonotype was detected ten times or more. The rearrangement joins TRBV20-1 to TRBJ2-1, with TRBD2 matching over 10 bases. The CDR3 is made up of 17 amino acids. Germline CDR1 DFQATT, CDR2 SNEGSKA (reference sequence). V was pared by 0 bases and J by 8 bases, with 13 bases of the junction left unmatched. The CDR3 loop reads CSARDGWASGSLHEQFF. The DNA for the CDR3 is TGCAGTGCTAGAGATGGGTGGGCTAGCGGGAGTCTACATGAGCAGTTCTTC.

This chain connects TRBV18 to TRBJ1-1; possible D gene TRBD1, 6 bases. Trimming removed 3 bases from V and 4 bases from J, with 12 bases in between. This CDR3 is built from 14 residues. The germline V gene has CDR1 KGHSH and CDR2 LQKENI. The CDR3 loop reads CASSPTGGGTEAFF. The CDR3 nucleotides read TGTGCCAGCTCACCGACAGGCGGAGGCACTGAAGCTTTCTTT.

The chain links TRBV5-1 to TRBJ1-6; TRBD1 might be the D (5 bases). There are 14 residues in the CDR3. V dropped 2 bases and J dropped 8 bases, with 11 bases sitting between them. Germline-derived CDR1 and CDR2 are SGHRS and YFSETQ. The CDR3: CASSFLDSYSPLHF. DNA of the CDR3: TGCGCCAGCAGCTTCCTAGACAGCTATTCACCCCTCCACTTT.

Worth noting for this clonotype: A read error may be the cause here, since a much bigger clone is one base away. The chain recombines TRBV20-1 with TRBJ1-1, with D uncertain. The germline gives CDR1 DFQATT, CDR2 SNEGSKA (reference sequence). Between the trimmed V and J ends, which lost 3 bases and 0 bases, there was a span of 2 bases. This CDR3 is built from 11 residues. Here the CDR3 reads CSARVNTEAFF. DNA for the CDR3: TGCAGTGCTAGGGTGAACACTGAAGCTTTCTTT.

This clonotype was counted ten times or more. This chain joins TRBV6-1 and TRBJ1-2, with D hard to call. Trimming took off 4 bases at V and 6 bases at J, with 12 bases between the two ends. The CDR3 consists of 13 residues. Germline V gene data show CDR1 as MNHNS and CDR2 as SASEGT. CDR3 region: CASSAPGGNGYTF. The CDR3 DNA reads TGTGCCAGCAGTGCCCCGGGCGGGAATGGCTACACCTTC.

This clonotype was counted ten times or more. The genes are TRBV6-9 and TRBJ2-7; D not resolved. The CDR3 is made up of 13 amino acids. Germline-derived CDR1 and CDR2 are MNHGY and SVAAGI. V was clipped by 8 bases and J by 6 bases, with 17 bases between them. The CDR3 protein is CASQYGPASEQYF. The CDR3 DNA reads TGTGCCAGCCAATATGGCCCTGCCAGCGAGCAGTACTTC.

This clonotype came up many times. The V call is TRBV21-1, the J call TRBJ2-3; the table's D call TRBD1 went unverified against the DNA. TRBV21-1 is a known pseudogene. The CDR3 contains 15 residues. CDR3 amino acids: CASRGGVGHTDTQYF. As DNA, the CDR3 is TGTGCCAGCAGGGGTGGGGTCGGACACACAGATACGCAGTATTTT.